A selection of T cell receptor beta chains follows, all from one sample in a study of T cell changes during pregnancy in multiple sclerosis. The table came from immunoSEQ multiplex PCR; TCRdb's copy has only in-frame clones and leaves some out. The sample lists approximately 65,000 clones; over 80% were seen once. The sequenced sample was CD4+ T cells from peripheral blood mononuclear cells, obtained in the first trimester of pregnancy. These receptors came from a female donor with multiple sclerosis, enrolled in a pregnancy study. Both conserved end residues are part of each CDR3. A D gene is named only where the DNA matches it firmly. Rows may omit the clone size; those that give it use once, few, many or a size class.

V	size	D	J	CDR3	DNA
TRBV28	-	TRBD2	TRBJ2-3	CATYHGRGSDTQYF	TGTGCCACCTATCACGGGAGGGGCTCAGATACGCAGTATTTT
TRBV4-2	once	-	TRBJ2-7	CASSQDPGGQSYEQYF	TGTGCCAGCAGCCAAGATCCGGGAGGACAGTCCTACGAGCAGTACTTC
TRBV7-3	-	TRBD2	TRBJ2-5	CASSFSGGEQYF	TGTGCCAGCAGCTTTAGCGGGGGCGAACAGTACTTC
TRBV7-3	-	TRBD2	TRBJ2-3	CASSASGMTDTQYF	TGTGCCAGCAGCGCAAGCGGGATGACAGATACGCAGTATTTT
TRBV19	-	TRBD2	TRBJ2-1	CASSIWGGEQFF	TGTGCCAGTAGTATTTGGGGGGGTGAGCAGTTCTTC
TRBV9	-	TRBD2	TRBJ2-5	CASSPPGGPQETQYF	TGTGCCAGCAGCCCCCCGGGGGGGCCACAAGAGACCCAGTACTTC
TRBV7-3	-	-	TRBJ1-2	CASSPGAGANYGYTF	TGTGCCAGCAGTCCCGGGGCAGGGGCTAACTATGGCTACACCTTC
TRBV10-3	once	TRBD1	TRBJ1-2	CAIRFRPGQGGSNYGYTF	TGTGCCATCAGGTTTCGCCCTGGACAGGGAGGTTCTAACTATGGCTACACCTTC
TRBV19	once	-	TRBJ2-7	CASSPLVRREGYEQYF	TGTGCCAGTAGTCCCCTGGTTCGGAGAGAGGGCTACGAGCAGTACTTC
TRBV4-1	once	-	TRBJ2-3	CASSQGPGGTDTQYF	TGCGCCAGCAGCCAAGGTCCGGGTGGCACAGATACGCAGTATTTT
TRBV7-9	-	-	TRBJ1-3	CASSPRTANSGNTIYF	TGTGCCAGCAGCCCGCGGACAGCGAACTCTGGAAACACCATATATTTT
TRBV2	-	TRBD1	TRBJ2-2	CASSGTGANIGELFF	TGTGCCAGCTCCGGGACAGGGGCGAATATCGGGGAGCTGTTTTTT
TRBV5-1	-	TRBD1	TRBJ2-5	CASPSTGSETQYF	TGCGCCAGCCCCTCGACAGGGTCGGAGACCCAGTACTTC
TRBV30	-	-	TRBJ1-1	CAWSGHTMNTEAFF	TGTGCCTGGAGTGGGCATACGATGAACACTGAAGCTTTCTTT
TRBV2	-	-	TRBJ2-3	CASTSTDTQYF	TGTGCCAGTACAAGCACAGATACGCAGTATTTT
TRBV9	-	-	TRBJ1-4	CASSVAREDATNEKLFF	TGTGCCAGCAGCGTAGCCAGGGAAGATGCAACTAATGAAAAACTGTTTTTT
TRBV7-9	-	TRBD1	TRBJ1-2	CASSLPGTGGIGYTF	TGTGCCAGCAGCTTACCCGGGACAGGTGGTATAGGCTACACCTTC
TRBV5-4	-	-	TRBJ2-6	CASSLGGYSGANVLTF	TGTGCCAGCAGCTTGGGCGGATACTCTGGGGCCAACGTCCTGACTTTC
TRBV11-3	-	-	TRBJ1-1	CASSSDGTSEAFF	TGTGCCAGCAGCTCGGACGGTACTAGTGAAGCTTTCTTT
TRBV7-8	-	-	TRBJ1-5	CASSLQLAGNQPQHF	TGTGCCAGCAGCTTACAATTGGCAGGGAATCAGCCCCAGCATTTT
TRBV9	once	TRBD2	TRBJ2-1	CASSVEIAGGMNEQFF	TGTGCCAGCAGCGTAGAGATAGCGGGAGGGATGAATGAGCAGTTCTTC
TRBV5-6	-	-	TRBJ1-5	CASSPRGGVGQPQHF	TGTGCCAGCAGCCCTCGCGGGGGGGTGGGGCAGCCCCAGCATTTT
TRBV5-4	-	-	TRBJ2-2	CASSLGGRPGELFF	TGTGCCAGCAGCTTGGGAGGCCGTCCCGGGGAGCTGTTTTTT
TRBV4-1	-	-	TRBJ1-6	CASSQVSGTRPLHF	TGCGCCAGCAGCCAAGTGAGCGGCACGAGGCCCCTCCACTTT
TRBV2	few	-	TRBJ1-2	CASSEVRGGYGYTF	TGTGCCAGCAGTGAAGTCAGAGGAGGGTATGGCTACACCTTC
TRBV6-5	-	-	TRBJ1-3	CASSYSGDSGNTIYF	TGTGCCAGCAGTTACTCTGGAGACTCTGGAAACACCATATATTTT
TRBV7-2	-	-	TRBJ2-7	CASSLARTSDEQYF	TGTGCCAGCAGCTTAGCGCGTACAAGCGACGAGCAGTACTTC
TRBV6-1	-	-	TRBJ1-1	CASTPSTEAFF	TGTGCCAGCACCCCCAGCACTGAAGCTTTCTTT
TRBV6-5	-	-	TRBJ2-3	CASSYSGASDTQYF	TGTGCCAGCAGTTACTCGGGGGCCTCAGATACGCAGTATTTT
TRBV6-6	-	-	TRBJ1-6	CASSYLAAPLHF	TGTGCCAGCAGTTACTTGGCGGCACCCCTCCACTTT
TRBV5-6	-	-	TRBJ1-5	CASSLRGLSNQPQHF	TGTGCCAGCAGTCTACGGGGTCTAAGCAATCAGCCCCAGCATTTT
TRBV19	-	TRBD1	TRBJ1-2	CASTLQGISNYGYTF	TGTGCCAGTACCTTACAGGGGATTTCCAACTATGGCTACACCTTC
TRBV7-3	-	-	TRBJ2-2	CASSSGRTGELFF	TGTGCCAGCAGCTCGGGGAGGACCGGGGAGCTGTTTTTT
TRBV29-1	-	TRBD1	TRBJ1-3	CSVLRQGARGNTIYF	TGCAGCGTTTTGAGACAGGGGGCGAGGGGAAACACCATATACTTT
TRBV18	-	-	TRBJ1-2	CASSPGPNYGYTF	TGTGCCAGCTCACCGGGGCCCAACTATGGCTACACCTTC
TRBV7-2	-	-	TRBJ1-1	CASSWRDPPGTEAFF	TGTGCCAGCAGCTGGAGGGACCCACCGGGGACTGAAGCTTTCTTT
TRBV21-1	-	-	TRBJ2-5	CASSKTPGQGTETQYF	TGTGCCAGCAGCAAAACGCCGGGACAGGGAACAGAGACCCAGTACTTC
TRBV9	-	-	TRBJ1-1	CASSVEAGTEAFF	TGTGCCAGCAGCGTAGAAGCAGGGACTGAAGCTTTCTTT
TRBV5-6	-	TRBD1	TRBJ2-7	CASSATGGEYEQYF	TGTGCCAGCAGCGCGACAGGGGGCGAATACGAGCAGTACTTC
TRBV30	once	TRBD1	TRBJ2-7	CAWTGGWDYEQYF	TGTGCCTGGACAGGGGGTTGGGACTACGAGCAGTACTTC
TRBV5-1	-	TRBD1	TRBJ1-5	CASSLRQGAKPQHF	TGCGCCAGCAGCTTGAGACAGGGGGCGAAGCCCCAGCATTTT
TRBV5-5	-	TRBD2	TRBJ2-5	CASSLASGGALGQETQYF	TGTGCCAGCAGCTTGGCTAGCGGGGGGGCCCTAGGCCAAGAGACCCAGTACTTC
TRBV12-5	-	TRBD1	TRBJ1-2	CASGLDSGTGRFGYTF	TGTGCTAGTGGTTTGGACTCCGGGACAGGGAGGTTTGGCTACACCTTC
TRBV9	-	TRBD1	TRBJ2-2	CASSSPQDRGSNTGELFF	TGTGCCAGCAGCTCCCCCCAGGACAGGGGCTCGAACACCGGGGAGCTGTTTTTT